This passage covers 22 T cell receptor beta chains from one sample sequenced in a study of shared clonotypes between healthy human individuals. The protocol was immunoSEQ multiplex PCR, while the TCRdb copy is restricted to in-frame clones and leaves out a portion. The sample carries around 640,000 clones, about 95% recorded once. Naive CD8 cells lacked CD45RO and underwent positive selection for CCR7, leaving out terminally differentiated effector memory CD45RA+ cells. The sample consisted of naive CD8+ T cells sorted from blood. These receptors were taken from a woman aged 25 to 45 in good health.

The genes are TRBV29-1 and TRBJ2-7; no clear D. Germline lookup yields CDR1 SQVTM and CDR2 ANQGSEA. V was trimmed by 3 bases and J by 0 bases, leaving 15 bases between them. This CDR3 has 15 residues. The CDR3 here is CSVEYPPPSSYEQYF. DNA for the CDR3: TGCAGCGTTGAGTATCCGCCACCGAGCTCCTACGAGCAGTACTTC.

The genes are TRBV6-1 and TRBJ2-3; possibly TRBD1 or TRBD2 for D (6 bases each). Trimming removed 8 bases from V and 2 bases from J, with 17 bases in between. CDR1 and CDR2 from the germline V gene are MNHNS and SASEGT. The CDR3 length is 15 residues. CDR3 sequence: CASGRGGHPTDTQYF. The CDR3 nucleotides read TGTGCCAGCGGCAGGGGAGGACACCCCACAGATACGCAGTATTTT.

This clone was counted a single time. The rearrangement links TRBV4-1 to TRBJ2-2; D is ambiguous. CDR1 is MGHRA, CDR2 YSYEKL, per germline. The CDR3 is 18 residues long. The V end lost 0 bases, the J end lost 5 bases, and 19 bases lay between the germline ends. The CDR3 DNA reads as TGCGCCAGCAGCCAAGATCTGGGTCTAGGGCGAGGAACCGGGGAGCTGTTTTTT. Residues: CASSQDLGLGRGTGELFF.

The chain carries TRBV13 and TRBJ2-7, with 7 positions matching TRBD1. The CDR3 is made up of 12 amino acids. CDR1 and CDR2 from the germline V gene are PRHDT and FYEKMQ (reference sequence). The V and J ends lost 5 bases and 6 bases, in that order; junction bases with no gene match: 4. The CDR3 region is CASSTTGSEQYF. The CDR3 coding sequence is TGTGCCAGCAGCACGACAGGGAGCGAGCAGTACTTC.

This sequence joins TRBV15 and TRBJ2-1; TRBD2 aligns across 7 bases. The CDR3 is 18 residues long. Germline V gene data show CDR1 as LNHNV and CDR2 as YYDKDF (reference sequence). The V segment lost 2 bases and the J segment 8 bases; nucleotides outside the gene matches: 18. The CDR3 loop is CATSRMGTTEEGYDEQFF. CDR3 DNA sequence: TGTGCCACCAGCAGAATGGGGACTACCGAGGAGGGATACGATGAGCAGTTCTTC.

In the case of this clone: Other DNA sequences of this sample code for an identical CDR3. The chain recombines TRBV28 with TRBJ1-2; weak D call: TRBD1 (5 bases). From germline, CDR1 is MDHEN and CDR2 SYDVKM. Trimming cost V 3 bases and J 8 bases, with 10 bases left between them. The CDR3 totals 12 residues. CDR3 bases: TGTGCCAGCAGTTTGACGGGGGGAGGCTACACCTTC. Its protein is CASSLTGGGYTF.

This clone was seen once. The rearrangement joins TRBV5-4 to TRBJ2-7; TRBD1 is a possible D gene (5 bases). CDR3 length: 14 amino acids. Deletions cut 1 base from V and 3 bases from J, with 11 bases between. Germline V gene lookup returns CDR1 SGHNT and CDR2 YYREEE (reference sequence). The CDR3 region is CASSLYKGFYEQYF. The CDR3 DNA follows: TGTGCCAGCAGCTTGTATAAGGGGTTCTACGAGCAGTACTTC.

This chain uses TRBV29-1 with TRBJ2-7; no firm D call. V gave up 8 bases and J gave up 0 bases, with 11 bases separating them. Germline CDR1 and CDR2: SQVTM and ANQGSEA. This CDR3 comprises 12 residues. CDR3 residues: CSTLSNSYEQYF. DNA for the CDR3: TGCAGCACCCTTAGCAACTCCTACGAGCAGTACTTC.

CDR3 sequence reads: CASSSFLRGPGGEQYF. The CDR3 bases are TGTGCCAGCAGCTCGTTCCTCAGGGGGCCCGGGGGCGAGCAGTACTTC. The genes are TRBV11-2 and TRBJ2-7, with 8 bases identical to TRBD1. Germline trimming cut 4 bases from V and 6 bases from J; bases unmatched to any gene: 14. The CDR3 has 16 amino acids. The V gene's germline CDR1 is SGHAT and CDR2 FQNNGV. The full variable domain, its missing parts supplied by reference TRBV11-2 and TRBJ2-7, is EAGVAQSPRYKIIEKRQSVAFWCNPISGHATLYWYQQILGQGPKLLIQFQNNGVVDDSQLPKDRFSAERLKGVDSTLKIQPAKLEDSAVYLCASSSFLRGPGGEQYFGPGTRLTVT.

The V gene is TRBV28, the J gene TRBJ2-7; the D is unclear. This CDR3 spans 13 amino acids. CDR1 and CDR2 (germline): MDHEN, SYDVKM. Trimming shortened V by 8 bases and J by 0 bases, and 11 bases separated the two germline ends. CDR3 sequence (DNA): TGTGCCAGCTCGACCGTTAGCTCCTACGAGCAGTACTTC. This encodes CASSTVSSYEQYF.

The V call is TRBV28, the J call TRBJ1-4; 9 bases are a match to TRBD1. Germline CDR1 reads MDHEN; CDR2 reads SYDVKM. V was clipped by 5 bases and J by 5 bases; unmatched bases: 6. The CDR3 sequence is 15 residues long. The CDR3 bases are TGTGCCAGCAGTCTGGGGACAGGGATAAATGAAAAACTGTTTTTT. Protein sequence: CASSLGTGINEKLFF. Supplemented by reference TRBV28 and TRBJ1-4, the full variable domain reads DVKVTQSSRYLVKRTGEKVFLECVQDMDHENMFWYRQDPGLGLRLIYFSYDVKMKEKGDIPEGYSVSREKKERFSLILESASTNQTSMYLCASSLGTGINEKLFFGSGTQLSVL.

The J gene is TRBJ1-1, the V gene TRBV4-2; D is undetermined. The length of the CDR3 is 12 residues. Trimming cost V 1 base and J 5 bases, with 5 bases left between them. The germline V gene encodes CDR1 LGHNA and CDR2 YNFKEQ. The CDR3 loop reads CASSQVSTEAFF. CDR3 bases: TGTGCCAGCAGCCAAGTCTCGACTGAAGCTTTCTTT.

V usage is TRBV5-1 and J usage is TRBJ2-1, with a tentative D call TRBD2 (6 bases). Per germline, CDR1 SGHRS and CDR2 YFSETQ. V gave up 4 bases and J gave up 8 bases, with 16 bases separating them. The CDR3 is 14 amino acids. The DNA of the CDR3 is TGCGCCAGCAGCCCAGGACGGGGACTGTATGAGCAGTTCTTC. Its translation: CASSPGRGLYEQFF.

The rearrangement uses TRBV7-9 and TRBJ1-2; D is undetermined. Trimming pared 3 bases from V and 0 bases from J, leaving 8 bases between. Germline assignment: CDR1 SEHNR and CDR2 FQNEAQ (reference sequence). The CDR3 covers 14 residues. CDR3 DNA sequence: TGTGCCAGCAGCTTGGAGTCAGCTAACTATGGCTACACCTTC. Translation gives CASSLESANYGYTF.

V is TRBV28 and J is TRBJ1-6; the D is unclear. Trimming left V 5 bases short and J 12 bases short, with 11 bases between. The CDR3 spans 12 residues. CDR1 and CDR2 (germline): MDHEN, SYDVKM. This CDR3 reads CASSPLRVPLHF. DNA for the CDR3: TGTGCCAGCAGTCCACTTCGAGTACCCCTCCACTTT.

The V call is TRBV27, the J call TRBJ2-3; the D is unclear. From germline, CDR1 is MNHEY and CDR2 SMNVEV (reference sequence). V dropped 1 base and J dropped 2 bases, with 7 bases sitting between them. The CDR3 has 14 amino acids. The CDR3, as DNA: TGTGCCAGCAGTTTATGGCCCTCCACAGATACGCAGTATTTT. Protein sequence: CASSLWPSTDTQYF.

The chain carries TRBV7-2 and TRBJ2-7, with 9 bases fitting TRBD2. V lost 6 bases, J lost 5 bases, and 8 bases stayed unmatched. Germline V gene sequence: CDR1 SGHTA, CDR2 FQGNSA. This CDR3 is built from 14 residues. This CDR3 reads CASRGAGGPHEQYF. In nucleotides, the CDR3 is TGTGCCAGCAGGGGTGCGGGAGGGCCCCACGAGCAGTACTTC.

The chain combines TRBV27 with TRBJ1-4; D is perhaps TRBD1 (6 bases). Per the germline V gene, CDR1 is MNHEY and CDR2 is SMNVEV (reference sequence). Trimming left V 5 bases short and J 8 bases short, with 15 bases between. The length of the CDR3 is 14 residues. CDR3 sequence (DNA): TGTGCCAGCAGTCCGAGCAGGGGTTTGGAAAAACTGTTTTTT. Amino acid sequence: CASSPSRGLEKLFF.

The CDR3 is CASHPEPGPSYEQYF. The CDR3 DNA follows: TGTGCCAGCCACCCAGAGCCGGGCCCCTCCTACGAGCAGTACTTC. The rearrangement links TRBV9 to TRBJ2-7; D is ambiguous. The germline V and J ends were trimmed by 7 bases and 0 bases, with 17 bases remaining between them. From germline, CDR1 is SGDLS and CDR2 YYNGEE. The CDR3 loop spans 15 amino acids.

The chain links TRBV28 to TRBJ2-7; 15 bases line up with TRBD2. V was clipped by 8 bases and J by 6 bases; unmatched bases: 2. CDR1 MDHEN and CDR2 SYDVKM come from the germline V gene. The CDR3 sequence is 13 residues long. CDR3 DNA sequence: TGTGCCAGCGGACTAGCGGGAGGGCTCGAGCAGTACTTC. As protein: CASGLAGGLEQYF.

The chain joins TRBV7-9 to TRBJ2-5, with 9 bases identical to TRBD2. Germline V gene data show CDR1 as SEHNR and CDR2 as FQNEAQ (reference sequence). V trimming: 1 base; J trimming: 7 bases; junction bases outside the gene matches: 10. The CDR3 length is 16 residues. The CDR3 DNA is TGTGCCAGCAGCTTAGAAGCGAGCGGGAGGTCGGGGACCCAGTACTTC. It is translated as CASSLEASGRSGTQYF.

The chain couples TRBV29-1 to TRBJ2-1; TRBD1 matches 10 bases. V lost 6 bases and J lost 1; bases outside the gene matches: 6. Per germline, CDR1 SQVTM and CDR2 ANQGSEA. The CDR3 contains 15 residues. Written as DNA, the CDR3 is TGCAGCGTAGCCCCGGGACAGGGGTCCTACAATGAGCAGTTCTTC. Translating it yields CSVAPGQGSYNEQFF.